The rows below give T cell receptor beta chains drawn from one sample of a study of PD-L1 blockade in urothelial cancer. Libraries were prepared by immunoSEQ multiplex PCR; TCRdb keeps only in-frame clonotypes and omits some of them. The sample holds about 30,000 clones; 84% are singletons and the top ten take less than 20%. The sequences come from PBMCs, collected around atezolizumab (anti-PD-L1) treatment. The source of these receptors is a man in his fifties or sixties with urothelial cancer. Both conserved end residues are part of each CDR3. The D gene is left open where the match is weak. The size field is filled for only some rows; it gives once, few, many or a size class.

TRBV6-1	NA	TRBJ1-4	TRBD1	CASSEWDRGPNEKLFF	TGTGCCAGCAGTGAATGGGACAGGGGGCCTAATGAAAAACTGTTTTTT
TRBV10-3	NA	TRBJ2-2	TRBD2	CATQTSGNGELFF	TGTGCCACCCAGACTAGCGGGAACGGGGAGCTGTTTTTT
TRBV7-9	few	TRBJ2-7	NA	CASSTVGLDEQYF	TGTGCCAGCAGCACCGTGGGGCTCGACGAGCAGTACTTC
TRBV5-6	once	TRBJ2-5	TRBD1	CASSSKTGDQETQYF	TGTGCCAGCAGCTCAAAGACAGGGGACCAAGAGACCCAGTACTTC
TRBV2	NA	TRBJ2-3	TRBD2	CASSEFAGGGDTQYF	TGTGCCAGCAGTGAGTTTGCGGGAGGGGGAGATACGCAGTATTTT
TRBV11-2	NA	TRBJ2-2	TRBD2	CASSLRSAGRDTGELFF	TGTGCCAGCAGCTTAAGGTCGGCCGGGAGGGACACCGGGGAGCTGTTTTTT
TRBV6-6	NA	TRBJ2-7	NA	CASSYRQGISYEQYF	TGTGCCAGCAGTTACCGTCAGGGGATCTCCTACGAGCAGTACTTC
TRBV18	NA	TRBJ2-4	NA	CASSLSHGGVDKNIQYF	TGTGCCAGCTCGCTTTCGCACGGGGGAGTCGACAAAAACATTCAGTACTTC
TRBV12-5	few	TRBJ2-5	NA	CASGLGAGTPEETQYF	TGTGCTAGTGGTTTGGGGGCCGGGACACCTGAAGAGACCCAGTACTTC
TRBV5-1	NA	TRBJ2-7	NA	CASSWGPGLYEQYF	TGCGCCAGCAGCTGGGGACCGGGACTCTACGAGCAGTACTTC
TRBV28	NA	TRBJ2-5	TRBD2	CASSWGGLAGVRETQYF	TGTGCCAGCAGTTGGGGGGGACTAGCGGGAGTAAGAGAGACCCAGTACTTC
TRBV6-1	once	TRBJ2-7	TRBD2	CASSREVAGYYEQYF	TGTGCCAGCAGTCGGGAAGTAGCGGGCTACTACGAGCAGTACTTC
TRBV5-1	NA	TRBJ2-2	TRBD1	CASSLDRTGANTGELFF	TGCGCCAGCAGCTTGGACAGGACAGGGGCGAACACCGGGGAGCTGTTTTTT
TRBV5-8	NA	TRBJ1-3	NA	CASTVLNTIYF	TGTGCCAGTACGGTTCTGAACACCATATATTTT
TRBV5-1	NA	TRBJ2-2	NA	CASSPDTRNTGELFF	TGCGCCAGCAGCCCTGACACTCGGAACACCGGGGAGCTGTTTTTT
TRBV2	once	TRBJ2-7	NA	CASTGGDSYEQYF	TGTGCCAGCACCGGAGGAGATTCCTACGAGCAGTACTTC
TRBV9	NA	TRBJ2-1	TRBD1	CASSFGQGLINEQFF	TGTGCCAGCAGCTTTGGACAGGGTCTTATCAATGAGCAGTTCTTC
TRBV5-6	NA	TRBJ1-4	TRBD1	CASSSGQGGSEKLFF	TGTGCCAGCAGCTCGGGACAGGGCGGGAGTGAAAAACTGTTTTTT
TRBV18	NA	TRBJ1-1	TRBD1	CASSLQGTEAFF	TGTGCCAGCTCACTACAGGGGACTGAAGCTTTCTTT